These 30 T cell receptor beta chains originate from one sample sequenced in a study of CD8+CD57+ T cells in acquired aplastic anemia listed by TCRdb under 2018. Sequencing was carried out with an Illumina HiSeq 2000. Genomic DNA was used as template for profiling of TCR beta VDJ combinations and CDR3 sequences. The raw public reads went through TCRdb reprocessing: fastp at Q25, MiXCR clone calling, in-frame beta chains kept. A single entry per CDR3 protein holds the most common genes and DNA from its merged rows. The sample table records 150,000 or so distinct CDR3 sequences; 40% to 50% of these occur just once. The biggest ten clones account for approximately 3% of the sample. Expansion of CD8+CD57+ cells had been shown by flow cytometry in the patients chosen for sequencing. Sequencing input: sorted CD4+, CD8+, or CD8+CD57+ T cells (not recorded which) from PBMCs. The receptors stem from a human donor with aplastic anemia.

The chain has TRBV10-2 and TRBJ2-5; D is perhaps TRBD1 (5 bases). Trimming took off 3 bases at V and 5 bases at J, with 10 bases between the two ends. CDR1 and CDR2 from the germline V gene are WSHSY and SAAADI. The CDR3 runs to 13 residues. CDR3 DNA: TGCGCCAGCAGTGATCCAGGGCGGGAGACCCAGTACTTC. This translates into CASSDPGRETQYF.

This clonotype was counted many times. The J gene is TRBJ2-7, the V gene TRBV20-1; D is unclear. Looked up from germline, CDR1 is DFQATT and CDR2 is SNEGSKA (reference sequence). CDR3 length: 12 amino acids. V was pared by 1 base and J by 5 bases, with 9 bases between. As DNA, the CDR3 is TGCAGTGCTAGAGGCAGCGTGGACGAGCAGTACTTC. This sequence encodes CSARGSVDEQYF.

This clonotype was picked up many times. This chain uses TRBV7-3 with TRBJ2-2; 8 bases are shared with TRBD1. The V gene's germline CDR1 is SGHTA and CDR2 FQGTGA. This CDR3 has 15 residues. Trimming at V came to 4 bases and at J to 4 bases, leaving 5 bases not matched to a gene. The CDR3 loop is CASSSRQGSTGELFF. The CDR3 DNA reads as TGTGCCAGCAGCTCCAGACAGGGGAGCACCGGGGAGCTGTTTTTT.

This clonotype came up a few times. The chain couples TRBV15 to TRBJ1-5; 7 positions agree with TRBD1. V shed 6 bases and J 4 bases; nucleotides not matched to a gene: 6. Per the germline V gene, CDR1 is LNHNV and CDR2 is YYDKDF (reference sequence). The CDR3 is 14 residues long. In nucleotides, the CDR3 is TGTGCCACCAGTGCAGGACAGGAGAATCAGCCCCAGCATTTT. Translated, it gives CATSAGQENQPQHF.

The chain carries TRBV10-3 and TRBJ2-5; 8 bases agree with TRBD2. CDR1 is ENHRY, CDR2 SYGVKD, per germline. V was pared by 6 bases and J by 1 base, with 1 base of the junction left unmatched. This CDR3 contains 13 residues. CDR3 in amino acids: CAISREGQETQYF. In DNA, the CDR3 is TGTGCCATCAGCCGGGAGGGCCAAGAGACCCAGTACTTC.

This clonotype occurred once. The genes are TRBV11-2 and TRBJ2-7, with TRBD2 matching 7 bases. Germline V lookup: CDR1 SGHAT, CDR2 FQNNGV. Trimming took 1 base from V and 2 from J; bases not matched to a gene: 5. This CDR3 contains 15 residues. Here the CDR3 reads CASSLGAGVAYEQYF. The CDR3 DNA reads TGTGCCAGCAGCTTAGGGGCGGGAGTGGCCTACGAGCAGTACTTC.

In its sample, this clonotype was seen many times. The chain is built from TRBV7-8 and TRBJ2-2; a possible D gene is TRBD1 (5 bases). The V gene's germline CDR1 is SGHVS and CDR2 FQNEAQ. CDR3 length: 15 residues. V shed 2 bases and J shed 0 bases, with 7 bases lying between them. The CDR3 loop reads CASSLQGANTGELFF. Here the CDR3 DNA reads TGTGCCAGCAGCTTACAAGGGGCGAACACCGGGGAGCTGTTTTTT.

This sequence joins TRBV9 and TRBJ2-5; 8 nucleotides align to TRBD1. This CDR3 is built from 14 residues. Germline-derived CDR1 and CDR2 are SGDLS and YYNGEE. J lost 5 bases, V lost 3 bases, and 6 bases had no gene match. CDR3 coding DNA: TGTGCCAGCAGCGAGGGACAGGCAGGGGAGACCCAGTACTTC. Translation gives CASSEGQAGETQYF.

With respect to this clonotype: The junction does not match germline at one end; this may be a read error. The rearrangement uses TRBV6-1 and TRBJ1-5; D call uncertain. Germline CDR1 reads MNHNS; CDR2 reads SASEGT. The CDR3 runs 17 residues. The CDR3 DNA sequence: TGTTCCAGCAGTGATCATGGCGGAAGTTATAGCAATCAGCCCCAGCATTTT. It encodes CSSSDHGGSYSNQPQHF.

The V and J genes are TRBV10-1 and TRBJ2-3; 8 nucleotides match TRBD2. From germline, CDR1 is WNHNN and CDR2 SYGVQD (reference sequence). CDR3 length: 16 residues. V lost 3 bases to trimming and J lost 1 base; unmatched junction nucleotides: 6. CDR3: CASSEERGCCTDTQYF. CDR3 sequence (DNA): TGCGCCAGCAGTGAAGAGCGGGGGTGCTGCACAGATACGCAGTATTTT.

The J gene is TRBJ2-7, the V gene TRBV7-8; TRBD2 might be the D (6 bases). The CDR3 sequence is 13 residues long. Germline V gives CDR1 SGHVS, CDR2 FQNEAQ. V lost 5 bases and J 1 base, leaving 9 bases between the germline ends. The CDR3 loop reads CASSVGRSYEQYF. The CDR3 region has the DNA TGTGCCAGCAGCGTCGGGAGATCCTACGAGCAGTACTTC.

The V and J genes are TRBV10-3 and TRBJ2-7; 9 nucleotides agree with TRBD2. CDR1 is ENHRY and CDR2 is SYGVKD in the germline V gene. The CDR3 consists of 14 residues. J lost 6 bases, V lost 7 bases, and 10 bases had no gene match. CDR3 bases: TGTGCCATCACCGTTCTAGCGGGGACGGGCGAGCAGTACTTC. This codes for CAITVLAGTGEQYF.

The chain links TRBV2 to TRBJ2-7, with 10 bases fitting TRBD2. In germline, CDR1 is SNHLY, CDR2 FYNNEI. The junction had 7 bases not matched to a gene; V was cut back by 5 bases and J by 3 bases. This CDR3 contains 15 residues. CDR3 in DNA: TGTGCCAGCAGTCCCGGGACTAGCGCTTTCTACGAGCAGTACTTC. Translated: CASSPGTSAFYEQYF.

The chain combines TRBV2 with TRBJ1-2; 9 bases line up with TRBD1. This CDR3 comprises 14 residues. CDR1 and CDR2 (germline): SNHLY, FYNNEI. Trimming cost V 6 bases and J 9 bases; bases outside gene matches: 11. The CDR3 here is CASSAGTGRMSYTF. The CDR3, as DNA: TGTGCCAGCAGCGCCGGGACAGGGCGAATGAGCTACACCTTC. Together with reference TRBV2 and TRBJ1-2, the CDR3 gives the full variable domain: EPEVTQTPSHQVTQMGQEVILRCVPISNHLYFYWYRQILGQKVEFLVSFYNNEISEKSEIFDDQFSVERPDGSNFTLKIRSTKLEDSAMYFCASSAGTGRMSYTFGSGTRLTVV.

This clonotype came up once. This sequence joins TRBV9 and TRBJ2-7, with 9 bases fitting TRBD1. The ends lost 0 bases at V and 5 bases at J; junction bases unmatched: 6. The germline gives CDR1 SGDLS, CDR2 YYNGEE. The CDR3 covers 15 residues. The chain's CDR3 is CASSVGGTGIDEQYF. The CDR3 coding sequence is TGTGCCAGCAGCGTAGGCGGGACAGGGATCGACGAGCAGTACTTC.

This clonotype was seen a few times. This may be a read error: a much more frequent sequence differs by one nucleotide. The chain is built from TRBV7-3 and TRBJ1-2; tentatively, D is TRBD1 (5 bases). The germline V gene encodes CDR1 SGHTA and CDR2 FQGTGA. The CDR3 totals 13 residues. The CDR3 here is CAGSLTGTEGYTF. CDR3 coding DNA: TGTGCCGGCAGCCTAACGGGGACGGAGGGCTACACCTTC.

This clonotype occurred many times. V and J are TRBV7-2 and TRBJ2-1; D uncertain. Trimming left V 5 bases short and J 4 bases short, with 18 bases between. CDR3 length: 16 amino acids. In germline, CDR1 is SGHTA, CDR2 FQGNSA. The CDR3 protein is CASSPSGPGSYNEQFF. The CDR3 region has the DNA TGTGCCAGCAGCCCGAGTGGGCCAGGATCATACAATGAGCAGTTCTTC.

This clonotype was seen at least ten times. In this CDR3 the conserved last residue, phenylalanine or tryptophan, is missing, so a read error is likely. The gene calls are TRBV7-8 and TRBJ1-1; D uncertain. This CDR3 has 14 residues. CDR1 SGHVS and CDR2 FQNEAQ come from the germline V gene. V was cut by 2 bases and J by 1 base, with 8 bases left in between. The DNA of the CDR3 is TGTGCCAGCAGCTTAACCCTGGGGAACACTGAAGCTTTCCTT. Translation gives CASSLTLGNTEAFL.

The count of this clonotype is one. This chain uses TRBV24-1 with TRBJ2-5; D uncertain. Germline CDR1 KGHDR, CDR2 SFDVKD. The CDR3 loop spans 17 amino acids. V was pared by 4 bases and J by 1 base, with 18 bases between. As DNA, the CDR3 is TGTGCCACCAGTGACCGACACCCTTCGGCCCTCCAAGAGACCCAGTACTTC. Translation gives CATSDRHPSALQETQYF.

The rearrangement joins TRBV10-1 to TRBJ2-1, with 9 bases matching TRBD2. The V segment lost 2 bases and the J segment 8 bases; nucleotides outside the gene matches: 4. Germline loops: CDR1 WNHNN, CDR2 SYGVQD (reference sequence). The CDR3 runs to 14 residues. As DNA, the CDR3 is TGCGCCAGCAGTGAGGGCGGGAGGGTATATGAGCAGTTCTTC. The encoded protein is CASSEGGRVYEQFF.

The chain combines TRBV10-3 with TRBJ2-3; D not resolved. Trimming removed 5 bases at V and 0 bases at J, with 12 bases between. CDR3 length: 15 amino acids. CDR1 is ENHRY and CDR2 is SYGVKD in the germline V gene. The CDR3 DNA follows: TGTGCCATCAGTTCGGCGACCGAAAGCACAGATACGCAGTATTTT. Protein sequence: CAISSATESTDTQYF.

The genes are TRBV2 and TRBJ1-1; D unclear. Germline V CDR1 and CDR2: SNHLY, FYNNEI. V was shortened by 6 bases and J by 0 bases, with 11 bases between the two germline ends. This CDR3 is 14 amino acids long. This chain's CDR3 is CASRSEPMNTEAFF. CDR3 bases: TGTGCCAGCAGGTCTGAACCTATGAACACTGAAGCTTTCTTT.

Many counts were recorded for this clonotype. V usage is TRBV6-2 or TRBV6-3 and J usage is TRBJ2-1, with D unclear. V lost 2 bases, J lost 1 base, and 6 bases lay in between. This CDR3 is built from 14 residues. The germline V gene encodes CDR1 MNHEY and CDR2 SVGEGT. DNA of the CDR3: TGTGCCAGCAGTTACATAGGGTCCTACAATGAGCAGTTCTTC. Its translation is CASSYIGSYNEQFF.

This clonotype was observed many times. This chain joins TRBV6-1 and TRBJ1-1; D ambiguous. The germline V and J ends were trimmed by 5 bases and 2 bases, with 9 bases remaining between them. CDR1 MNHNS and CDR2 SASEGT come from the germline V gene. The CDR3 contains 13 residues. CDR3 in amino acids: CASSTKSNTEAFF. Here the CDR3 DNA reads TGTGCCAGCAGTACAAAAAGCAACACTGAAGCTTTCTTT.

This clonotype was detected once. The chain links TRBV7-2 to TRBJ1-5, with TRBD1 identical over 7 bases. V was clipped by 5 bases and J by 8 bases; unmatched bases: 6. Looked up from germline, CDR1 is SGHTA and CDR2 is FQGNSA. The CDR3 runs 13 residues. CDR3: CASSPGTVKPQHF. Here the CDR3 DNA reads TGTGCCAGCAGCCCCGGGACAGTTAAGCCCCAGCATTTT.

This clonotype was counted between two and nine times. The chain is built from TRBV12-3 or TRBV12-4 and TRBJ2-3, with 9 nucleotides matching TRBD2. This CDR3 has 16 residues. Germline trimming cut 7 bases from V and 7 bases from J; bases unmatched to any gene: 15. The CDR3 protein is CASTDEGLAGSYTQYF. Written as DNA, the CDR3 is TGTGCCAGCACCGATGAGGGGCTAGCGGGATCGTATACGCAGTATTTT.

V and J are TRBV15 and TRBJ2-5, with 10 bases lining up with TRBD2. Germline trimming cut 3 bases from V and 0 bases from J; bases unmatched to any gene: 4. Germline lookup yields CDR1 LNHNV and CDR2 YYDKDF (reference sequence). The CDR3 totals 16 residues. The CDR3 nucleotides are TGTGCCACCAGCAGCTCAGGACTAGCGGACCAAGAGACCCAGTACTTC. As protein: CATSSSGLADQETQYF.

There are many counts of this clonotype. The rearrangement uses TRBV5-6 and TRBJ1-1, with unresolved D. This CDR3 is 14 amino acids long. Trimming shortened V by 2 bases and J by 1 base, and 9 bases separated the two germline ends. Germline CDR1 and CDR2: SGHDT and YYEEEE. The CDR3 DNA reads as TGTGCCAGCAGCTTAGTAAGAGCGAACACTGAAGCTTTCTTT. Its translation: CASSLVRANTEAFF.

This clonotype showed up many times. The chain recombines TRBV12-3 or TRBV12-4 with TRBJ2-1, with 7 bases fitting TRBD2. The CDR3 loop spans 14 amino acids. V gave up 1 base and J gave up 9 bases; unmatched junction bases: 6. CDR3 bases: TGTGCCAGCAGTTTAGTGGGAGGGGATGGTGAGCAGTTCTTC. This gives the protein CASSLVGGDGEQFF.

This clonotype was seen many times. The chain combines TRBV12-3 or TRBV12-4 with TRBJ2-5; D might be TRBD2 (5 bases). CDR3 length: 13 amino acids. With 5 bases removed from V and 5 bases from J, the gap between germline ends came to 12 bases. The CDR3 sequence is CASSPWRSETQYF. DNA for the CDR3: TGTGCCAGCAGTCCGTGGAGGAGCGAGACCCAGTACTTC.